This passage covers 5 T cell receptor beta chains from one sample sequenced in a study of T cells after yellow fever vaccination. MiXCR, run by TCRdb on the 5' RACE reads, gives a single entry per CDR3 protein. The sample includes over 150,000 distinct CDR3 sequences, about 6% seen only once; the top ten take roughly 3%. Sample: CD4+ T cells sorted from PBMCs, taken on the day of the first yellow fever vaccination. These receptors came from a man in his late teens or twenties who received the YFV17D yellow fever vaccine.

This clonotype has at least ten counts. The chain couples TRBV19 to TRBJ2-7, with D possibly TRBD2 on 6 matching bases. This CDR3 has 14 amino acids. Germline V lookup: CDR1 LNHDA, CDR2 SQIVND (reference sequence). V was clipped by 3 bases and J by 2 bases, with 11 bases between them. The CDR3 bases are TGTGCCAGTAGTATTAACCCGGGGGCCTACGAGCAGTACTTC. It translates to CASSINPGAYEQYF.

In this sample, this clonotype turned up many times. The chain recombines TRBV27 with TRBJ2-3; D possibly matches TRBD1 or TRBD2 (5 bases each). CDR3 length: 15 residues. Trimming left V 7 bases short and J 4 bases short, with 18 bases between. Per germline, CDR1 MNHEY and CDR2 SMNVEV (reference sequence). This chain's CDR3 is CASTLLGDSPDTQYF. In DNA form, the CDR3 reads TGTGCCAGCACCCTACTGGGGGATAGTCCAGATACGCAGTATTTT.

This clonotype appeared a few times. The V and J genes are TRBV29-1 and TRBJ1-4; 8 nucleotides agree with TRBD1. Germline trimming cut 7 bases from V and 3 bases from J; bases unmatched to any gene: 1. The CDR3 covers 12 residues. Per germline, CDR1 SQVTM and CDR2 ANQGSEA. The DNA for the CDR3 is TGCAGCGCACAGGGGGCTAATGAAAAACTGTTTTTT. Translating gives CSAQGANEKLFF. Together with reference TRBV29-1 and TRBJ1-4, the CDR3 gives the full variable domain: SAVISQKPSRDICQRGTSLTIQCQVDSQVTMMFWYRQQPGQSLTLIATANQGSEATYESGFVIDKFPISRPNLTFSTLTVSNMSPEDSSIYLCSAQGANEKLFFGSGTQLSVL.

This clonotype was picked up many times. The V gene is TRBV12-3 or TRBV12-4, the J gene TRBJ1-2; D might be TRBD1 (5 bases). V was clipped by 3 bases and J by 8 bases, with 16 bases between them. The CDR3 totals 14 residues. The CDR3: CASSFPGSFGGYTF. The CDR3 coding sequence is TGTGCCAGCAGTTTTCCAGGGTCCTTCGGCGGCTACACCTTC.

Regarding this clonotype: The junction differs from germline at one of its ends, possibly a read error. The rearrangement uses TRBV11-1 and TRBJ2-1, with D possibly TRBD2 on 5 matching bases. The V gene's germline CDR1 is SGHAT and CDR2 FQDESV (reference sequence). CDR3 length: 19 residues. The CDR3 sequence: CASSLLTIRPLGSYNEKFF. In DNA, the CDR3 is TGTGCCAGCAGCTTATTAACGATCCGGCCGTTGGGGAGCTACAATGAGAAGTTCTTC.